The 7 T cell receptor beta chains below come from one sample, sequenced in a study of blood T cell repertoires in COVID-19. Assay used: immunoSEQ multiplex PCR; TCRdb lists only in-frame clones, some missing. The table records over 120,000 clones, over 65% of them present only once. Input material: peripheral blood. The receptors were gathered from a human donor in a cohort sampled during active COVID-19.

The chain is built from TRBV6-6 and TRBJ1-1, with 7 bases fitting TRBD1. The CDR3 contains 15 residues. The germline CDR1 and CDR2 sequences are MNHNY and SVGAGI (reference sequence). The junction had 16 bases not matched to a gene; V was cut back by 11 bases and J by 4 bases. In DNA form, the CDR3 reads TGTGCCGGACGGAGACCAGGGGGAAACATCACTGAAGCTTTCTTT. Translating it yields CAGRRPGGNITEAFF.

V is TRBV19 and J is TRBJ1-1, with 9 bases lining up with TRBD1. The CDR3 has 15 residues. Germline V gene data show CDR1 as LNHDA and CDR2 as SQIVND (reference sequence). V lost 4 bases to trimming and J lost 1 base; unmatched junction nucleotides: 4. CDR3 sequence: CASSSGQGRNTEAFF. As DNA, the CDR3 is TGTGCCAGTAGTAGCGGACAGGGGAGGAACACTGAAGCTTTCTTT.

V usage is TRBV7-8 and J usage is TRBJ2-5; TRBD2 matches at 11 bases. CDR3 size: 16 residues. Germline V gene sequence: CDR1 SGHVS, CDR2 FQNEAQ. After removal of 4 bases from V and 5 bases from J, the junction contained 9 bases not matched to a gene. The CDR3 bases are TGTGCCAGCAGCTGGGGGACTAGCGGCGCTGGGGAGACCCAGTACTTC. It codes for CASSWGTSGAGETQYF.

J is TRBJ2-3 and V is TRBV7-2, with 13 bases aligning to TRBD2. The CDR3 covers 16 residues. V lost 4 bases to trimming and J lost 6 bases; unmatched junction nucleotides: 7. Germline V gene lookup returns CDR1 SGHTA and CDR2 FQGNSA. CDR3: CASSSTLAGGPDTQYF. The CDR3 DNA reads as TGTGCCAGCAGCTCCACACTAGCGGGAGGGCCGGATACGCAGTATTTT.

The chain couples TRBV5-6 to TRBJ2-3, with TRBD2 matching 15 bases. J was trimmed by 6 bases and V by 1 base; bases with no gene match: 12. This CDR3 has 19 residues. Germline lookup yields CDR1 SGHDT and CDR2 YYEEEE. CDR3 amino acids: CASSLNPPRTSGREDTQYF. DNA of the CDR3: TGTGCCAGCAGCTTGAACCCCCCGCGGACTAGCGGGAGGGAGGATACGCAGTATTTT.

The rearrangement links TRBV19 to TRBJ2-5, with 9 bases matching TRBD1. V shed 4 bases and J 5 bases; nucleotides not matched to a gene: 8. This CDR3 is built from 15 residues. CDR1 and CDR2 from the germline V gene are LNHDA and SQIVND (reference sequence). The CDR3 nucleotides read TGTGCCAGTAGTACCCGGACAGGGGTTGGGGAGACCCAGTACTTC. Translation gives CASSTRTGVGETQYF.

The rearrangement uses TRBV7-9 and TRBJ1-1; the D gene is possibly TRBD1 (5 bases). Trimming took 2 bases from V and 1 from J, leaving 11 bases between them. The CDR3 runs to 15 residues. The V gene's germline CDR1 is SEHNR and CDR2 FQNEAQ (reference sequence). Here the CDR3 DNA reads TGTGCCAGCAGCTTACAGGGAGGAGCGAACACTGAAGCTTTCTTT. This sequence encodes CASSLQGGANTEAFF.